The 30 T cell receptor beta chains in this list originate from one sample, sequenced in a study of B cell selection in AIRE deficiency. Only in-frame clones appear in the TCRdb table, and some are missing; sequencing was by immunoSEQ multiplex PCR. The data contain around 24,000 clones, about 96% of them singletons. Sorting defined conventional CD4 T cells as CD4+CD127+. Sequenced material: CD4+CD127+ conventional T cells sorted from PBMCs. All receptors derive from a human donor in good health.

V gene TRBV6-5 combines with J gene TRBJ1-2; 8 positions agree with TRBD1. The CDR3 covers 14 residues. The ends lost 4 bases at V and 7 bases at J; junction bases unmatched: 8. In germline, CDR1 is MNHEY, CDR2 SVGAGI. The CDR3 region is CASSFATGDRGYTF. The DNA of the CDR3 is TGTGCCAGCAGTTTTGCGACAGGGGATCGTGGCTACACCTTC.

CDR3 DNA sequence: TGTGCCAGCAGCTTAGTTCCCCTCACAGATACGCAGTATTTT. This gives the protein CASSLVPLTDTQYF. The V and J genes are TRBV7-9 and TRBJ2-3; D gene uncertain. There are 14 residues in the CDR3. V was pared by 1 base and J by 2 bases, with 7 bases between. Germline assignment: CDR1 SEHNR and CDR2 FQNEAQ (reference sequence).

V gene TRBV5-1 combines with J gene TRBJ1-2; D is unclear. Between the trimmed V and J ends, which lost 0 bases and 5 bases, there was a span of 14 bases. Germline V lookup: CDR1 SGHRS, CDR2 YFSETQ. The CDR3 contains 15 residues. In nucleotides, the CDR3 is TGCGCCAGCAGCTTGGATGGCAGCAAAATTTATGGCTACACCTTC. It yields the protein CASSLDGSKIYGYTF.

CDR3 sequence: CASSQDKYEQYF. The CDR3 DNA reads TGCGCCAGCAGCCAAGATAAGTACGAGCAGTACTTC. The rearrangement links TRBV4-1 to TRBJ2-7, with unresolved D. The germline gives CDR1 MGHRA, CDR2 YSYEKL. The germline V and J ends were trimmed by 0 bases and 4 bases, with 4 bases remaining between them. The CDR3 spans 12 residues.

The V call is TRBV21-1, the J call TRBJ2-3; the table's D gene call, TRBD2, was not cross checked with the DNA. TRBV21-1 counts as a pseudogene. The CDR3 contains 17 residues. The CDR3 region is CASSTYGLAGGPDTQYF. For the CDR3, the DNA is TGTGCCAGCAGCACCTACGGACTAGCGGGGGGGCCGGATACGCAGTATTTT.

The rearrangement joins TRBV2 to TRBJ2-4, with D tentatively TRBD2 (5 bases). Germline V lookup: CDR1 SNHLY, CDR2 FYNNEI. The V and J ends lost 7 bases and 8 bases respectively, with 15 bases between them. There are 13 residues in the CDR3. The DNA for the CDR3 is TGTGCCAGCACCCTTGAAGGAGGAGACATTCAGTACTTC. Translation gives CASTLEGGDIQYF. The complete variable domain, with remaining parts taken from reference TRBV2 and TRBJ2-4, reads EPEVTQTPSHQVTQMGQEVILRCVPISNHLYFYWYRQILGQKVEFLVSFYNNEISEKSEIFDDQFSVERPDGSNFTLKIRSTKLEDSAMYFCASTLEGGDIQYFGAGTRLSVL.

Written as DNA, the CDR3 is TGTGCCAGCAGCTTGGCCACGGTAATAGGGAATGAGCAGTTCTTC. Protein: CASSLATVIGNEQFF. V and J are TRBV5-4 and TRBJ2-1; unclear D gene. The germline CDR1 and CDR2 sequences are SGHNT and YYREEE (reference sequence). Trimming removed 0 bases from V and 7 bases from J, with 14 bases in between. This CDR3 has 15 residues.

In nucleotides, the CDR3 is TGTGCCATCAGGCCGGAGGGGCCCGTCTACAATGAGCAGTTCTTC. It translates to CAIRPEGPVYNEQFF. V usage is TRBV10-3 and J usage is TRBJ2-1; a possible D gene is TRBD2 (6 bases). The CDR3 covers 15 residues. V shed 6 bases and J shed 3 bases, with 15 bases lying between them. CDR1 ENHRY and CDR2 SYGVKD come from the germline V gene.

This clone was found a few times. The chain couples TRBV6-6 to TRBJ1-6, with 9 bases lining up with TRBD1. V dropped 2 bases and J dropped 8; count of bases not matched to a gene: 4. The germline V gene encodes CDR1 MNHNY and CDR2 SVGAGI (reference sequence). The CDR3 is 15 residues long. This CDR3 is CASSYPDRGDSPLHF. CDR3 DNA: TGTGCCAGCAGTTACCCAGACAGGGGGGATTCACCCCTCCACTTT.

V usage is TRBV5-8 and J usage is TRBJ2-1; the match to TRBD1 covers 9 bases. This CDR3 is built from 14 residues. Germline trimming cut 5 bases from V and 8 bases from J; bases unmatched to any gene: 8. In germline, CDR1 is SGHTS, CDR2 YDEGEE. CDR3 in DNA: TGTGCCAGCAGACGGGGACAGGGACCGTATGAGCAGTTCTTC. Translation: CASRRGQGPYEQFF. Full variable domain (missing parts from reference TRBV5-8 and TRBJ2-1): EAGVTQSPTHLIKTRGQQATLRCSPISGHTSVYWYQQALGLGLQFLLWYDEGEERNRGNFPPRFSGRQFPNYSSELNVNALELEDSALYLCASRRGQGPYEQFFGPGTRLTVL.

The CDR3 sequence is CASSFSRGGYTDTQYF. CDR3 sequence (DNA): TGTGCCAGCAGCTTCTCGCGGGGGGGTTACACAGATACGCAGTATTTT. This chain links TRBV7-9 with TRBJ2-3, with 9 bases identical to TRBD2. Germline CDR1 and CDR2: SEHNR and FQNEAQ (reference sequence). This CDR3 is 16 amino acids long. V gave up 3 bases and J gave up 2 bases; unmatched junction bases: 6.

The chain employs TRBV11-1 and TRBJ1-1; 7 bases map to TRBD1. The CDR3 spans 14 residues. Germline-derived CDR1 and CDR2 are SGHAT and FQDESV (reference sequence). Germline trimming cut 6 bases from V and 7 bases from J; bases unmatched to any gene: 11. The CDR3 bases are TGTGCCAGCAGTACCTACAGGGGCATATTTGAAGCTTTCTTT. It translates to CASSTYRGIFEAFF.

J is TRBJ1-6 and V is TRBV7-9; D is ambiguous. CDR1 SEHNR and CDR2 FQNEAQ come from the germline V gene (reference sequence). The CDR3 consists of 15 residues. V lost 5 bases, J lost 9 bases, and 17 bases lay in between. Written as DNA, the CDR3 is TGTGCCAGCAGCCTAGGCGGCAGAGGAATTTCACCCCTCCACTTT. Its translation is CASSLGGRGISPLHF.

J is TRBJ1-2 and V is TRBV11-2; 7 positions agree with TRBD1. V gave up 8 bases and J gave up 7 bases; unmatched junction bases: 7. CDR3 length equals 12 residues. Germline-derived CDR1 and CDR2 are SGHAT and FQNNGV. The CDR3 DNA is TGTGCCAGCGGGAACAGGGGAGTTGGCTACACCTTC. Residues: CASGNRGVGYTF.

The rearrangement links TRBV28 to TRBJ1-6; D gene unclear. The V end was cut by 7 bases, the J end by 6 bases, with 10 bases between. Germline values: CDR1 MDHEN, CDR2 SYDVKM. The CDR3 consists of 13 residues. The CDR3 loop is CASNSYGNSPLHF. The CDR3 bases are TGTGCCAGCAATTCGTACGGTAATTCACCCCTCCACTTT.

The CDR3 region has the DNA TGTGCCAGCAGCTTGGCCGGGACACCTAACACTGAAGCTTTCTTT. Amino acids: CASSLAGTPNTEAFF. The J gene is TRBJ1-1, the V gene TRBV7-9; D may be TRBD1 (6 bases). CDR1 is SEHNR, CDR2 FQNEAQ, per germline (reference sequence). The V end was cut by 3 bases, the J end by 2 bases, with 13 bases between. The CDR3 extends over 15 amino acids.

The chain combines TRBV7-6 with TRBJ2-2, with D perhaps matching TRBD2 (6 bases). This CDR3 is 15 amino acids long. Looked up from germline, CDR1 is SGHVS and CDR2 is FNYEAQ. Trimming pared 0 bases from V and 2 bases from J, leaving 7 bases between. The CDR3 here is CASSLAGGNTGELFF. The CDR3 nucleotides are TGTGCCAGCAGCTTAGCCGGGGGTAACACCGGGGAGCTGTTTTTT.

The chain carries TRBV14 and TRBJ2-3; 11 nucleotides line up with TRBD2. Germline CDR1 and CDR2: SGHDN and FVKESK. The CDR3 is 15 residues long. J gave up 0 bases and V 4 bases, and 0 bases lay outside the gene matches. CDR3 in amino acids: CASSPSGGSTDTQYF. In DNA form, the CDR3 reads TGTGCCAGCAGCCCTAGCGGGGGGAGCACAGATACGCAGTATTTT.

The genes are TRBV7-2 and TRBJ1-6, with D possibly matching TRBD1 (5 bases). Per germline, CDR1 SGHTA and CDR2 FQGNSA. This CDR3 has 14 residues. V was trimmed by 5 bases and J by 6 bases, leaving 11 bases between them. In DNA, the CDR3 is TGTGCCAGCAGCAAGGGACGGATTAATTCACCCCTCCACTTT. This encodes CASSKGRINSPLHF. Complete variable domain (other parts from reference TRBV7-2 and TRBJ1-6): GAGVSQSPSNKVTEKGKDVELRCDPISGHTALYWYRQSLGQGLEFLIYFQGNSAPDKSGLPSDRFSAERTGGSVSTLTIQRTQQEDSAVYLCASSKGRINSPLHFGNGTRLTVT.

The chain links TRBV18 to TRBJ2-7, with D tentatively TRBD1 (6 bases). The CDR3 length is 13 residues. Germline loops: CDR1 KGHSH, CDR2 LQKENI. Trimming stripped 3 bases from V and 4 bases from J, with 10 bases between. CDR3 nucleotides: TGTGCCAGCTCACCGCTACAGGGATACGAGCAGTACTTC. Its translation: CASSPLQGYEQYF.

This chain connects TRBV6-5 to TRBJ2-7, with D hard to call. V was shortened by 6 bases and J by 2 bases, with 5 bases between the two germline ends. CDR1 MNHEY and CDR2 SVGAGI come from the germline V gene. The CDR3 runs 11 residues. The DNA of the CDR3 is TGTGCCAGCAGCACCCCCTACGAGCAGTACTTC. Its translation is CASSTPYEQYF.

V and J are TRBV9 and TRBJ2-7; a weak D match, TRBD2 (6 bases). Germline V gene sequence: CDR1 SGDLS, CDR2 YYNGEE. Trimming removed 0 bases at V and 6 bases at J, with 13 bases between. The CDR3 totals 14 residues. The CDR3 is CASSVAGWGGEQYF. The CDR3 DNA reads as TGTGCCAGCAGCGTAGCTGGGTGGGGAGGCGAGCAGTACTTC.

V gene TRBV11-3 combines with J gene TRBJ2-2; 7 bases are shared with TRBD1. From germline, CDR1 is SGHNT and CDR2 YENEEA. The trim removed 5 bases at V and 5 bases at J, leaving 5 bases unmatched. The CDR3 is 14 amino acids. CDR3 sequence (DNA): TGTGCCAGCAGCGACATCAGGGGGACCGGGGAGCTGTTTTTT. Protein sequence: CASSDIRGTGELFF.

This chain links TRBV29-1 with TRBJ2-5; D perhaps matches TRBD1 (5 bases). Trimming shortened V by 7 bases and J by 5 bases, and 14 bases separated the two germline ends. CDR3 length equals 12 residues. The germline CDR1 and CDR2 sequences are SQVTM and ANQGSEA. The CDR3 reads CSADKIGETQYF. As DNA, the CDR3 is TGCAGCGCGGACAAAATAGGGGAGACCCAGTACTTC. The whole variable domain, remainder taken from reference TRBV29-1 and TRBJ2-5, is SAVISQKPSRDICQRGTSLTIQCQVDSQVTMMFWYRQQPGQSLTLIATANQGSEATYESGFVIDKFPISRPNLTFSTLTVSNMSPEDSSIYLCSADKIGETQYFGPGTRLLVL.

V and J are TRBV21-1 and TRBJ1-2. TRBV21-1 is designated a pseudogene. The CDR3 extends over 12 amino acids. In DNA, the CDR3 is TGTGCCAAACCAGGCGCGGGGTGCGGCTACACCTTC. This codes for CAKPGAGCGYTF.

V gene TRBV2 combines with J gene TRBJ2-2; maybe TRBD1 (5 bases). The CDR3 loop spans 14 amino acids. V was cut by 3 bases and J by 4 bases, with 9 bases left in between. The germline V gene has CDR1 SNHLY and CDR2 FYNNEI. CDR3 bases: TGTGCCAGCAGTGAGGGGCTTCTCACCGGGGAGCTGTTTTTT. This sequence encodes CASSEGLLTGELFF.

The CDR3 loop reads CASSLRTEPYEQYF. In DNA, the CDR3 is TGTGCCAGCAGCTTACGGACAGAGCCCTACGAGCAGTACTTC. The rearrangement joins TRBV7-9 to TRBJ2-7, with D perhaps TRBD1 (6 bases). Trimming removed 2 bases at V and 2 bases at J, with 10 bases between. CDR1 SEHNR and CDR2 FQNEAQ come from the germline V gene (reference sequence). The CDR3 sequence is 14 residues long. Looking up the rest from reference TRBV7-9 and TRBJ2-7 gives the full variable domain: DTGVSQNPRHKITKRGQNVTFRCDPISEHNRLYWYRQTLGQGPEFLTYFQNEAQLEKSRLLSDRFSAERPKGSFSTLEIQRTEQGDSAMYLCASSLRTEPYEQYFGPGTRLTVT.

This clone was counted between two and nine times. The chain employs TRBV10-1 and TRBJ2-7, with D possibly matching TRBD2 (5 bases). CDR1 is WNHNN and CDR2 is SYGVQD in the germline V gene (reference sequence). The CDR3 loop spans 13 amino acids. V gave up 2 bases and J gave up 3 bases, with 8 bases separating them. The CDR3, as DNA: TGCGCCAGCAGTGAGAGCCGGGACTACGAGCAGTACTTC. The encoded protein is CASSESRDYEQYF.

The genes are TRBV18 and TRBJ2-5; D possibly corresponds to TRBD2 (7 bases). Germline lookup yields CDR1 KGHSH and CDR2 LQKENI. The CDR3 runs 17 residues. The ends were cut back, 3 bases at V and 2 bases at J, with 19 bases in the middle. CDR3 loop: CASSPQFPRGGQETQYF. The CDR3 DNA reads as TGTGCCAGCTCACCTCAGTTCCCGAGGGGGGGACAAGAGACCCAGTACTTC.

The chain combines TRBV11-2 with TRBJ2-3; 9 bases are a match to TRBD2. V shed 1 base and J 6 bases; nucleotides not matched to a gene: 11. The CDR3 contains 17 residues. CDR1 and CDR2 (germline): SGHAT, FQNNGV. The CDR3 region has the DNA TGTGCCAGCAGCTTAGCGCTAGCGGGGCCTTTTTCGGATACGCAGTATTTT. Amino acid sequence: CASSLALAGPFSDTQYF.